The 13 T cell receptor beta chains in this list originate from one sample, sequenced in a study of early T cells in non-severe SARS-CoV-2 infection. MiXCR was run by TCRdb on the 5' RACE reads, yielding one entry per CDR3 protein. The sample has tens of thousands of distinct CDR3 sequences; approximately 6% are singletons. Source material: whole blood. The receptors stem from an adult who was a healthcare worker with PCR-confirmed SARS-CoV-2 infection or an uninfected control (not recorded which).

This clonotype is deemed medium-sized. This chain connects TRBV27 to TRBJ1-5; no clear D gene. V was trimmed by 6 bases and J by 4 bases, leaving 13 bases between them. The germline V gene encodes CDR1 MNHEY and CDR2 SMNVEV (reference sequence). The length of the CDR3 is 14 residues. CDR3 sequence: CASSRWDGNQPQHF. The CDR3 DNA follows: TGTGCCAGCAGCCGCTGGGATGGTAATCAGCCCCAGCATTTT.

This clonotype was seen at least ten times. The V gene is TRBV29-1, the J gene TRBJ1-1; D possibly corresponds to TRBD1 (5 bases). The CDR3 is made up of 13 amino acids. The V end was cut by 2 bases, the J end by 1 base, with 8 bases between. Germline-derived CDR1 and CDR2 are SQVTM and ANQGSEA. CDR3 residues: CSVERQKNTEAFF. The CDR3 coding sequence is TGCAGCGTTGAACGACAGAAGAACACTGAAGCTTTCTTT.

This clonotype came up many times. This chain connects TRBV18 to TRBJ1-2, with D possibly matching TRBD1 (6 bases). The CDR3 covers 15 residues. The ends were cut back, 6 bases at V and 3 bases at J, with 17 bases in the middle. The germline V gene has CDR1 KGHSH and CDR2 LQKENI. The CDR3 here is CASSKRGGQDYGYTF. The CDR3 nucleotides are TGTGCCAGCTCGAAGAGGGGGGGCCAAGACTATGGCTACACCTTC.

This clonotype was detected ten times or more. The chain couples TRBV12-3 or TRBV12-4 to TRBJ2-3, with D perhaps TRBD2 (5 bases). The CDR3 is 12 residues long. V lost 6 bases and J lost 7, with 11 bases in between. In nucleotides, the CDR3 is TGTGCCAGCAGCCCGGGGTCTAATACGCAGTATTTT. Protein: CASSPGSNTQYF.

This clonotype showed up many times. The chain combines TRBV12-3 or TRBV12-4 with TRBJ2-5; tentatively, D is TRBD1 or TRBD2 (6 bases each). This CDR3 contains 15 residues. V lost 5 bases to trimming and J lost 2 bases, with 15 bases between them. The CDR3 coding sequence is TGTGCCAGCAGTCTTCGGGGGCTGGGACAAGAGACCCAGTACTTC. This gives the protein CASSLRGLGQETQYF.

This clonotype was recorded a few times. V and J are TRBV3-1 and TRBJ2-5, with D possibly being TRBD2 (6 bases). Trimming left V 5 bases short and J 2 bases short, with 9 bases between. Looked up from germline, CDR1 is LGHDT and CDR2 is YNNKEL (reference sequence). The CDR3 spans 13 residues. CDR3 protein: CASSAGRQETQYF. CDR3 nucleotides: TGTGCCAGCAGCGCGGGACGGCAAGAGACCCAGTACTTC.

This clonotype was detected many times. The chain recombines TRBV3-1 with TRBJ1-5, with D possibly TRBD1 on 5 matching bases. Germline CDR1 is LGHDT and CDR2 is YNNKEL (reference sequence). The V end was cut by 0 bases, the J end by 2 bases, with 14 bases between. The CDR3 spans 17 residues. CDR3 nucleotides: TGTGCCAGCAGCCAAGATCGTGCAGGGAATCGCAATCAGCCCCAGCATTTT. Its translation is CASSQDRAGNRNQPQHF.

The chain uses TRBV18 and TRBJ2-5; D might be TRBD2 (6 bases). This CDR3 contains 13 residues. The germline V gene has CDR1 KGHSH and CDR2 LQKENI. V lost 3 bases and J 5 bases, leaving 10 bases between the germline ends. The CDR3 DNA is TGTGCCAGCTCACCTACTCGGGGGGAGACCCAGTACTTC. It yields the protein CASSPTRGETQYF.

Many counts were recorded for this clonotype. The J gene is TRBJ2-5, the V gene TRBV5-5, with TRBD1 as a possible D gene (5 bases). V lost 7 bases and J lost 7, with 20 bases in between. Germline CDR1 reads SGHKS; CDR2 reads YYEKEE (reference sequence). The CDR3 runs 14 residues. CDR3 region: CASSTDSAPGTQYF. CDR3 DNA sequence: TGTGCCAGCTCAACTGACAGTGCCCCAGGGACCCAGTACTTC.

This clonotype was detected many times. The J gene is TRBJ1-5, the V gene TRBV27, with TRBD1 identical over 7 bases. Germline V CDR1 and CDR2: MNHEY, SMNVEV (reference sequence). The CDR3 runs to 15 residues. With 7 bases clipped from V and 3 bases from J, the junction kept 9 bases outside the gene matches. The CDR3 nucleotides read TGTGCCAGCAAGCCCGACAGGGTTACCAATCAGCCCCAGCATTTT. Its protein is CASKPDRVTNQPQHF.

The sample holds a few counts of this clonotype. The gene calls are TRBV7-6 and TRBJ2-2, with D unclear. The ends were cut back, 3 bases at V and 3 bases at J, with 14 bases in the middle. The CDR3 has 16 amino acids. Germline V gene data show CDR1 as SGHVS and CDR2 as FNYEAQ. CDR3: CASSFFGRFHTGELFF. CDR3 bases: TGTGCCAGCAGCTTTTTTGGCCGGTTCCACACCGGGGAGCTGTTTTTT.

This clonotype was recorded at least ten times. The chain links TRBV12-3 or TRBV12-4 to TRBJ2-7; D call uncertain. V lost 4 bases and J lost 3, with 16 bases in between. This CDR3 has 15 residues. This CDR3 is CASSSPSRGDYEQYF. CDR3 nucleotide sequence: TGTGCCAGCAGTTCCCCCTCTCGAGGCGACTACGAGCAGTACTTC.

A single count supports this clonotype. The CDR3 DNA follows: TGTGCCAGTTTGCGGGACATCGGATCACCCCTCCACTTT. This sequence encodes CASLRDIGSPLHF. V gene TRBV12-3 or TRBV12-4 combines with J gene TRBJ1-6; possibly TRBD1 for D (6 bases). The CDR3 is 13 amino acids. Trimming cost V 9 bases and J 10 bases, with 16 bases left between them.